This entry is about one T cell receptor (beta chain). At the DNA level, this CDR3 is encoded by other sequences in the same sample as well. These data originate in a study of control samples from healthy donors and cancer patients. V lost 8 bases, J lost 0 bases, and 14 bases lay in between. The length of the CDR3 is 15 residues. CDR1 is SNHLY and CDR2 is FYNNEI in the germline V gene. TCRdb's copy holds only in-frame clones and misses some; the assay was immunoSEQ multiplex PCR. The sample yields about 95,000 clones, around four fifths seen once. The J gene is TRBJ1-5, the V gene TRBV2, with D possibly TRBD1 on 6 matching bases. Sequencing input: blood. The clonotype originates from a man aged 25 to 40 in good health. The CDR3 bases are TGTGCCAGCGGAAAACAGGGTAATAGCAATCAGCCCCAGCATTTT. Translation gives CASGKQGNSNQPQHF.